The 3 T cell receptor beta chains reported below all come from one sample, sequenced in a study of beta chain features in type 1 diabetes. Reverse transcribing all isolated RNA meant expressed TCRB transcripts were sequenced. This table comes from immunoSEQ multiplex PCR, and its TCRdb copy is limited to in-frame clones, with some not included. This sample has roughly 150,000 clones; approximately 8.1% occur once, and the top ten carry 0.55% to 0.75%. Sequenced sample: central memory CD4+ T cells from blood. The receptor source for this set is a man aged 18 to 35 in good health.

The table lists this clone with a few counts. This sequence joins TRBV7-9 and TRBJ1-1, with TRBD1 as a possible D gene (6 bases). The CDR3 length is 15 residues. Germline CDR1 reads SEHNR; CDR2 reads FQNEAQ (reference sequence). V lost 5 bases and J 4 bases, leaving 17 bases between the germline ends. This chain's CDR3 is CASSPRGHSGTEAFF. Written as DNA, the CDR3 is TGTGCCAGCAGCCCCCGGGGACATTCAGGCACTGAAGCTTTCTTT.

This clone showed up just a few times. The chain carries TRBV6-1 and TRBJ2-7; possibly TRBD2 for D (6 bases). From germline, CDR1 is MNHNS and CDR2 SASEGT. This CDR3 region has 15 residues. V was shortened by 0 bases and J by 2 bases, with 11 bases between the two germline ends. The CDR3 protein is CASSEAWAGPYEQYF. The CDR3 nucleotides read TGTGCCAGCAGTGAAGCCTGGGCGGGACCCTACGAGCAGTACTTC.

The CDR3 loop reads CASSQRQGYRYEQFF. DNA for the CDR3: TGCGCCAGCAGCCAAAGACAGGGGTACAGGTATGAGCAGTTCTTC. The chain joins TRBV4-3 to TRBJ2-1, with 8 bases fitting TRBD1. Looked up from germline, CDR1 is LGHNA and CDR2 is YSLEER. The junction had 8 bases not matched to a gene; V was cut back by 2 bases and J by 8 bases. The CDR3 extends over 15 amino acids.